Below are 30 T cell receptor beta chains sequenced from a single sample in a study of T cell repertoires in cytomegalovirus infection. Using its own MiXCR run on the reads, TCRdb lists one record per CDR3 protein. Here the sample spans about 300,000 distinct CDR3 sequences, approximately 10% being singletons. Sequenced material: PBMCs. These receptors all come from a human donor in good health (CMV status not recorded). Some clones in this sample may be carry-over from other donors' samples.

The table lists this clonotype with many counts. The V gene is TRBV6-2 or TRBV6-3, the J gene TRBJ2-7; D possibly corresponds to TRBD2 (6 bases). CDR1 is MNHEY and CDR2 is SVGEGT in the germline V gene. This CDR3 has 16 residues. The V gene lost 2 bases and the J gene lost 2 bases, with 16 bases spanning the gap. The CDR3 DNA is TGTGCCAGCAGTTACCCCCGGAGGGACGGTACCTACGAGCAGTACTTC. Protein: CASSYPRRDGTYEQYF.

This clonotype was counted many times. J is TRBJ2-1 and V is TRBV24-1, with D unclear. Germline CDR1 and CDR2: KGHDR and SFDVKD. Trimming took off 2 bases at V and 1 base at J, with 5 bases between the two ends. The CDR3 length is 14 residues. The CDR3 coding sequence is TGTGCCACCAGTGATTCTCCGTCCTACAATGAGCAGTTCTTC. It encodes CATSDSPSYNEQFF.

This clonotype has a handful of counts. This sequence joins TRBV28 and TRBJ2-7, with 7 bases fitting TRBD1. The V and J ends lost 10 bases and 9 bases, in that order; junction bases with no gene match: 18. CDR3 length: 14 amino acids. The germline V gene has CDR1 MDHEN and CDR2 SYDVKM. The CDR3 reads CATAPRTGERGQYV. The CDR3 region has the DNA TGTGCCACCGCACCCAGAACAGGGGAGAGAGGGCAGTACGTC.

Many counts were recorded for this clonotype. The V and J genes are TRBV7-9 and TRBJ2-1; possibly TRBD1 for D (6 bases). Per the germline V gene, CDR1 is SEHNR and CDR2 is FQNEAQ (reference sequence). CDR3 length equals 16 residues. V dropped 5 bases and J dropped 4 bases, with 18 bases sitting between them. In DNA form, the CDR3 reads TGTGCCAGCAGCCGGAGACAGGCCACGGGGTACAATGAGCAGTTCTTC. It translates to CASSRRQATGYNEQFF.

At least ten counts were recorded for this clonotype. The V gene is TRBV19, the J gene TRBJ2-3, with D tentatively TRBD2 (6 bases). The CDR3 has 16 residues. In germline, CDR1 is LNHDA, CDR2 SQIVND (reference sequence). V was trimmed by 1 base and J by 0 bases, leaving 11 bases between them. CDR3 amino acids: CASSIALARSTDTQYF. The CDR3 nucleotides are TGTGCCAGTAGTATAGCCCTAGCGAGAAGCACAGATACGCAGTATTTT. Supplemented by reference TRBV19 and TRBJ2-3, the full variable domain reads DGGITQSPKYLFRKEGQNVTLSCEQNLNHDAMYWYRQDPGQGLRLIYYSQIVNDFQKGDIAEGYSVSREKKESFPLTVTSAQKNPTAFYLCASSIALARSTDTQYFGPGTRLTVL.

This clonotype was seen more than once but under ten times. V and J are TRBV6-1 and TRBJ2-3; the match to TRBD2 covers 7 bases. V lost 5 bases to trimming and J lost 0 bases; unmatched junction nucleotides: 5. Germline loops: CDR1 MNHNS, CDR2 SASEGT. This CDR3 is 15 amino acids long. This CDR3 is CASSRDYSSTDTQYF. The CDR3 bases are TGTGCCAGCAGTCGGGACTACTCTAGCACAGATACGCAGTATTTT.

This clonotype was counted at least ten times. The chain carries TRBV9 and TRBJ1-1; TRBD1 matches at 8 bases. V was pared by 3 bases and J by 4 bases, with 8 bases of the junction left unmatched. This CDR3 is built from 15 residues. Germline lookup yields CDR1 SGDLS and CDR2 YYNGEE. The CDR3 here is CASSGPGTGSTEAFF. The CDR3 DNA reads TGTGCCAGCAGCGGACCCGGGACAGGCAGCACTGAAGCTTTCTTT.

Only a few counts were recorded for this clonotype. This chain uses TRBV28 with TRBJ2-1; D could derive from TRBD1 or TRBD2 (5 bases each). The CDR3 loop spans 11 amino acids. Trimming took 8 bases from V and 7 from J, leaving 9 bases between them. Germline V gives CDR1 MDHEN, CDR2 SYDVKM. This chain's CDR3 is CASGTENEQFF. The CDR3, as DNA: TGTGCCAGCGGGACGGAGAATGAGCAGTTCTTC. Filled out from reference TRBV28 and TRBJ2-1, the complete variable domain reads DVKVTQSSRYLVKRTGEKVFLECVQDMDHENMFWYRQDPGLGLRLIYFSYDVKMKEKGDIPEGYSVSREKKERFSLILESASTNQTSMYLCASGTENEQFFGPGTRLTVL.

This clonotype was seen at least ten times. CDR3 in amino acids: CSALDRGPGNTIYF. CDR3 nucleotide sequence: TGCAGTGCTCTCGACAGGGGACCTGGAAACACCATATATTTT. V gene TRBV20-1 combines with J gene TRBJ1-3, with 8 bases aligning to TRBD1. Trimming removed 5 bases from V and 2 bases from J; junction bases left unmatched: 5. This CDR3 region has 14 residues. CDR1 and CDR2 (germline): DFQATT, SNEGSKA (reference sequence).

This clonotype was observed many times. The rearrangement joins TRBV20-1 to TRBJ2-7; D uncertain. This CDR3 spans 13 amino acids. Germline-derived CDR1 and CDR2 are DFQATT and SNEGSKA (reference sequence). The V end lost 3 bases, the J end lost 2 bases, and 11 bases lay between the germline ends. The CDR3 DNA reads TGCAGTGCTAGGGAGAACGCGGCCTACGAGCAGTACGTC. Translation gives CSARENAAYEQYV.

The rearrangement links TRBV20-1 to TRBJ2-5; the D gene is possibly TRBD2 (7 bases). V was clipped by 0 bases and J by 4 bases, with 9 bases between them. The CDR3 extends over 13 amino acids. The germline V gene encodes CDR1 DFQATT and CDR2 SNEGSKA (reference sequence). CDR3 amino acids: CSARERGAETQYF. The CDR3 bases are TGCAGTGCTAGAGAACGGGGGGCAGAGACCCAGTACTTC.

This clonotype was picked up a small number of times. The chain is built from TRBV6-1 and TRBJ2-7, with 7 nucleotides matching TRBD1. V shed 6 bases and J 2 bases; nucleotides not matched to a gene: 10. The CDR3 is 15 amino acids. Per the germline V gene, CDR1 is MNHNS and CDR2 is SASEGT. CDR3 protein: CASSPTGDTTYEQYF. Written as DNA, the CDR3 is TGTGCCAGCAGCCCAACAGGGGACACAACCTACGAGCAGTACTTC.

Many counts were recorded for this clonotype. The chain uses TRBV5-6 and TRBJ2-7, with a possible D match to TRBD1 (6 bases). This CDR3 is 16 amino acids long. Trimming left V 4 bases short and J 7 bases short, with 24 bases between. Germline lookup yields CDR1 SGHDT and CDR2 YYEEEE. CDR3 bases: TGTGCCAGCAGCAACCAGGGGTTTGGACCTTCCCAAGAGCAGTACGTC. Translated: CASSNQGFGPSQEQYV.

In this sample, this clonotype turned up many times. The chain couples TRBV6-2 or TRBV6-3 to TRBJ2-5, with D unresolved. V was clipped by 6 bases and J by 5 bases, with 13 bases between them. The CDR3 loop spans 13 amino acids. Germline CDR1 is MNHEY and CDR2 is SVGEGT. The CDR3 sequence: CASSPGRWETQYF. For the CDR3, the DNA is TGTGCCAGCAGCCCCGGACGCTGGGAGACCCAGTACTTC.

Many counts were recorded for this clonotype. The chain couples TRBV4-1 to TRBJ2-7, with 10 bases matching TRBD1. Germline-derived CDR1 and CDR2 are MGHRA and YSYEKL. CDR3 size: 15 residues. J lost 6 bases, V lost 4 bases, and 9 bases had no gene match. The CDR3 protein is CASSPRDRGSGEQYF. The DNA of the CDR3 is TGCGCCAGCAGCCCCCGGGACAGGGGAAGCGGCGAGCAGTACTTC.

There are many counts of this clonotype. The chain employs TRBV2 and TRBJ1-2; no definite D call. V was clipped by 0 bases and J by 9 bases, with 17 bases between them. In germline, CDR1 is SNHLY, CDR2 FYNNEI. CDR3 length: 15 amino acids. The CDR3 spells CASSEAVGRTSRYTF. The CDR3 DNA sequence: TGTGCCAGCAGTGAAGCAGTGGGAAGGACCTCTCGCTACACCTTC.

The sample holds many counts of this clonotype. The J gene is TRBJ1-2, the V gene TRBV6-2 or TRBV6-3; D ambiguous. Trimming removed 2 bases at V and 2 bases at J, with 0 bases between. The CDR3 covers 11 residues. The germline CDR1 and CDR2 sequences are MNHEY and SVGEGT. CDR3: CASSYNYGYTF. The CDR3 region has the DNA TGTGCCAGCAGTTACAACTATGGCTACACCTTC.

This clonotype was seen many times. The chain employs TRBV6-5 and TRBJ1-5; 7 nucleotides line up with TRBD1. The germline CDR1 and CDR2 sequences are MNHEY and SVGAGI. Losses at the gene ends were 6 bases for V and 5 bases for J; bases not matched to a gene: 7. The CDR3 is 14 residues long. The CDR3 DNA sequence: TGTGCCAGCAGCCACGGGACAGCCCATCAGCCCCAGCATTTT. This gives the protein CASSHGTAHQPQHF.

Turning to this clonotype: It may be a read error: a sequence one base away is much more abundant. V is TRBV29-1 and J is TRBJ1-2, with TRBD1 matching over 8 bases. CDR3 length: 14 amino acids. With V trimmed by 6 bases and J by 0 bases, 6 bases remained unmatched. Looked up from germline, CDR1 is SQVTM and CDR2 is ANQGSEA. CDR3 nucleotide sequence: TGCAGCGTGATTGGACAGGGCACTAACTATGGCTACACCTTC. Translation gives CSVIGQGTNYGYTF. Full variable domain (rest looked up from reference TRBV29-1 and TRBJ1-2): SAVISQKPSRDICQRGTSLTIQCQVDSQVTMMFWYRQQPGQSLTLIATANQGSEATYESGFVIDKFPISRPNLTFSTLTVSNMSPEDSSIYLCSVIGQGTNYGYTFGSGTRLTVV.

This clonotype came up many times. The rearrangement uses TRBV4-1 and TRBJ2-1; D might be TRBD2 (6 bases). Per the germline V gene, CDR1 is MGHRA and CDR2 is YSYEKL. There are 15 residues in the CDR3. V gave up 1 base and J gave up 9 bases, with 16 bases separating them. The CDR3 protein is CASSQGAAGTSEQFF. DNA for the CDR3: TGCGCCAGCAGCCAAGGGGCTGCGGGGACGAGTGAGCAGTTCTTC.

The rearrangement joins TRBV27 to TRBJ2-5; 7 nucleotides agree with TRBD2. Germline CDR1 is MNHEY and CDR2 is SMNVEV (reference sequence). The junction had 11 bases not matched to a gene; V was cut back by 5 bases and J by 2 bases. The CDR3 consists of 16 residues. CDR3: CASSISTGLVQETQYF. CDR3 in DNA: TGTGCCAGCAGTATTTCAACAGGACTAGTTCAAGAGACCCAGTACTTC.

The sample holds a few counts of this clonotype. The chain is built from TRBV29-1 and TRBJ2-5; D call uncertain. The CDR3 is made up of 13 amino acids. V was pared by 8 bases and J by 0 bases, with 13 bases between. Germline V gives CDR1 SQVTM, CDR2 ANQGSEA. In DNA, the CDR3 is TGCAGCAGCTTGGGGTGGTACCAAGAGACCCAGTACTTC. Its translation is CSSLGWYQETQYF.

This clonotype was counted many times. The chain has TRBV7-6 and TRBJ2-1; D is unclear. The CDR3 runs 16 residues. V was trimmed by 2 bases and J by 7 bases, leaving 18 bases between them. The germline V gene encodes CDR1 SGHVS and CDR2 FNYEAQ. CDR3: CASSLPNGSPSNEQFF. CDR3 DNA: TGTGCCAGCAGCTTACCGAACGGTTCCCCTTCGAATGAGCAGTTCTTC.

The V gene is TRBV6-5, the J gene TRBJ2-7; 8 nucleotides align to TRBD1. J was trimmed by 5 bases and V by 2 bases; bases with no gene match: 11. CDR1 MNHEY and CDR2 SVGAGI come from the germline V gene. The CDR3 has 16 amino acids. The DNA for the CDR3 is TGTGCCAGCAGTTACCGATGGTCGGGACAGGCCCACGAGCAGTACTTC. This sequence encodes CASSYRWSGQAHEQYF.

This clonotype was observed at least ten times. The chain combines TRBV6-1 with TRBJ1-5; D gene unclear. Germline V gene data show CDR1 as MNHNS and CDR2 as SASEGT. V was trimmed by 6 bases and J by 0 bases, leaving 15 bases between them. The CDR3 is made up of 16 amino acids. DNA for the CDR3: TGTGCCAGCAGATCCGGGAGTTATTATAGCAATCAGCCCCAGCATTTT. Translated: CASRSGSYYSNQPQHF.

This clonotype was seen a handful of times. The V gene is TRBV19, the J gene TRBJ2-5; the match to TRBD1 covers 7 bases. The CDR3 is made up of 13 amino acids. V was clipped by 6 bases and J by 1 base; unmatched bases: 2. Germline V gene lookup returns CDR1 LNHDA and CDR2 SQIVND (reference sequence). The CDR3: CASRRTGQETQYF. The CDR3 nucleotides are TGTGCCAGTAGGCGGACAGGCCAAGAGACCCAGTACTTC.

This clonotype was detected ten times or more. The chain employs TRBV18 and TRBJ1-1; 8 positions agree with TRBD1. This CDR3 comprises 13 residues. Germline V CDR1 and CDR2: KGHSH, LQKENI. In nucleotides, the CDR3 is TGTGCAGCAGGACAGGGACTGAACACTGAAGCTTTCTTT. Residues: CAAGQGLNTEAFF.

This clonotype has at least ten counts. This sequence joins TRBV20-1 and TRBJ1-1, with D perhaps matching TRBD1 (5 bases). Germline CDR1 is DFQATT and CDR2 is SNEGSKA (reference sequence). The CDR3 length is 16 residues. Deletions cut 0 bases from V and 1 base from J, with 15 bases between. The CDR3 loop reads CSARDEGAVRNTEAFF. The CDR3 bases are TGCAGTGCTAGAGACGAAGGGGCAGTAAGGAACACTGAAGCTTTCTTT.

This clonotype was counted at least ten times. For the CDR3, the DNA is TGTGCCAGCAGCTTAGGGTATCCAGATACGCAGTATTTT. Translating gives CASSLGYPDTQYF. J is TRBJ2-3 and V is TRBV7-8; D gene uncertain. The CDR3 totals 13 residues. The germline V and J ends were trimmed by 1 base and 4 bases, with 6 bases remaining between them. In germline, CDR1 is SGHVS, CDR2 FQNEAQ.

This clonotype was counted a few times. J is TRBJ2-7 and V is TRBV2; possibly TRBD1 for D (5 bases). Per the germline V gene, CDR1 is SNHLY and CDR2 is FYNNEI. The CDR3 has 15 residues. V was cut by 0 bases and J by 1 base, with 10 bases left in between. As DNA, the CDR3 is TGTGCCAGCAGTGAAGCGCTTCAGGGTTCCTACGAGCAGTACGTC. Translating gives CASSEALQGSYEQYV.